A single sample gave rise to the 30 T cell receptor beta chains below, sequenced in a study of control samples from healthy donors and cancer patients. Here immunoSEQ multiplex PCR was the method, and the copy in TCRdb shows in-frame clones only, minus some. The sample consists of roughly 28,000 clones, 79% of them appearing once. The source material was PBMCs. These receptors were taken from a man in his 60s with head and neck cancer.

The J gene is TRBJ2-3, the V gene TRBV19, with 12 bases lining up with TRBD2. Trimming removed 6 bases from V and 5 bases from J; junction bases left unmatched: 3. CDR3 size: 14 residues. Per germline, CDR1 LNHDA and CDR2 SQIVND (reference sequence). CDR3 DNA sequence: TGTGCCAGTAGCGGACTAGCGGGGAGAGATACGCAGTATTTT. Amino acid sequence: CASSGLAGRDTQYF.

The chain uses TRBV4-1 and TRBJ1-2; 7 bases fit TRBD1. V trimming: 1 base; J trimming: 4 bases; junction bases outside the gene matches: 6. The CDR3 is 15 residues long. In germline, CDR1 is MGHRA, CDR2 YSYEKL. The CDR3 loop reads CASSQVTGAGYGYTF. The CDR3 DNA reads TGCGCCAGCAGCCAAGTTACAGGGGCAGGCTATGGCTACACCTTC.

The table lists this clone with a few counts. The rearrangement uses TRBV27 and TRBJ2-3; TRBD1 matches at 9 bases. Germline V CDR1 and CDR2: MNHEY, SMNVEV (reference sequence). Losses at the gene ends were 5 bases for V and 2 bases for J; bases not matched to a gene: 8. The CDR3 loop spans 16 amino acids. The chain's CDR3 is CASSRPRDRATDTQYF. CDR3 coding DNA: TGTGCCAGCAGTAGACCGCGGGACAGGGCCACAGATACGCAGTATTTT.

V gene TRBV7-3 combines with J gene TRBJ1-6, with 7 nucleotides matching TRBD1. The CDR3 spans 14 residues. After removal of 5 bases from V and 9 bases from J, the junction contained 7 bases not matched to a gene. Germline V gene sequence: CDR1 SGHTA, CDR2 FQGTGA. CDR3 loop: CASSPRGFGSPLHF. CDR3 nucleotides: TGTGCCAGCAGCCCCAGGGGGTTCGGTTCACCCCTCCACTTT.

The V call is TRBV6-5, the J call TRBJ2-5; 8 bases align to TRBD2. V was pared by 6 bases and J by 6 bases, with 6 bases of the junction left unmatched. The length of the CDR3 is 13 residues. Germline V gives CDR1 MNHEY, CDR2 SVGAGI. For the CDR3, the DNA is TGTGCCAGCAGGGGACTAGGGGAGAAGACCCAGTACTTC. It is translated as CASRGLGEKTQYF.

This chain uses TRBV2 with TRBJ2-7; D is unclear. The germline V gene has CDR1 SNHLY and CDR2 FYNNEI. The CDR3 is 11 amino acids. Trimming cost V 9 bases and J 6 bases, with 12 bases left between them. For the CDR3, the DNA is TGTGCCAGTTCCATTGGGTTCGAGCAGTACTTC. Its translation: CASSIGFEQYF.

The chain recombines TRBV18 with TRBJ2-7; 7 nucleotides align to TRBD2. After removal of 6 bases from V and 2 bases from J, the junction contained 10 bases not matched to a gene. The CDR3 contains 15 residues. The V gene's germline CDR1 is KGHSH and CDR2 LQKENI. In nucleotides, the CDR3 is TGTGCCAGCTCCAGTGGTGCGGGAGTTACCTACGAGCAGTACTTC. It encodes CASSSGAGVTYEQYF. Full variable domain (rest looked up from reference TRBV18 and TRBJ2-7): NAGVMQNPRHLVRRRGQEARLRCSPMKGHSHVYWYRQLPEEGLKFMVYLQKENIIDESGMPKERFSAEFPKEGPSILRIQQVVRGDSAAYFCASSSGAGVTYEQYFGPGTRLTVT.

This chain joins TRBV7-2 and TRBJ2-1; the D gene is possibly TRBD1 (6 bases). Germline V gene sequence: CDR1 SGHTA, CDR2 FQGNSA. The CDR3 extends over 13 amino acids. With 2 bases removed from V and 9 bases from J, the gap between germline ends came to 11 bases. The DNA for the CDR3 is TGTGCCAGCAGCTTAAATCCCAGGGGTGAGCAGTTCTTC. Translated: CASSLNPRGEQFF.

This chain joins TRBV10-1 and TRBJ2-3; D could derive from TRBD1 or TRBD2 (5 bases each). Germline loops: CDR1 WNHNN, CDR2 SYGVQD (reference sequence). Deletions cut 4 bases from V and 3 bases from J, with 14 bases between. CDR3 length: 15 amino acids. Here the CDR3 reads CASSGDRRKTDTQYF. The CDR3 bases are TGCGCCAGCAGTGGGGACCGGAGGAAAACAGATACGCAGTATTTT.

The chain is built from TRBV7-9 and TRBJ1-1, with unresolved D. Germline CDR1 reads SEHNR; CDR2 reads FQNEAQ (reference sequence). Deletions cut 2 bases from V and 11 bases from J, with 15 bases between. The CDR3 is 13 amino acids. Here the CDR3 reads CASSLTSSAAAFF. Written as DNA, the CDR3 is TGTGCCAGCAGCTTAACTTCTTCAGCTGCCGCTTTCTTT.

The V gene is TRBV4-1, the J gene TRBJ2-2, with D perhaps matching TRBD1 (6 bases). The V end was cut by 6 bases, the J end by 0 bases, with 14 bases between. CDR1 is MGHRA and CDR2 is YSYEKL in the germline V gene. The CDR3 consists of 16 residues. The chain's CDR3 is CASREKDRPNTGELFF. The DNA of the CDR3 is TGCGCCAGCAGGGAAAAGGACAGACCGAACACCGGGGAGCTGTTTTTT.

This clone has more than one count but fewer than ten. The rearrangement joins TRBV4-1 to TRBJ1-1; D gene uncertain. The germline V gene encodes CDR1 MGHRA and CDR2 YSYEKL. V was shortened by 2 bases and J by 5 bases, with 12 bases between the two germline ends. This CDR3 is 14 amino acids long. The CDR3 DNA reads as TGCGCCAGCAGCCAAACCCTGGCGGCGACTGAAGCTTTCTTT. It yields the protein CASSQTLAATEAFF.

This clone has only one observation. This chain uses TRBV6-1 with TRBJ1-4, with 10 nucleotides matching TRBD1. V dropped 1 base and J dropped 14; count of bases not matched to a gene: 10. The CDR3 covers 15 residues. Germline CDR1 reads MNHNS; CDR2 reads SASEGT. This CDR3 reads CASSEGGTGEKFLFF. CDR3 coding DNA: TGTGCCAGCAGTGAAGGGGGGACAGGGGAAAAGTTTCTGTTTTTT.

CDR3 bases: TGTGCCACCAGCAGAGACCTACTTAGGCTGGGGACAGATACGCAGTATTTT. Protein: CATSRDLLRLGTDTQYF. The genes are TRBV15 and TRBJ2-3; no definite D call. The CDR3 totals 17 residues. Trimming pared 0 bases from V and 3 bases from J, leaving 16 bases between. Germline CDR1 is LNHNV and CDR2 is YYDKDF (reference sequence).

The chain is built from TRBV5-5 and TRBJ1-5; D is ambiguous. V was cut by 4 bases and J by 6 bases, with 8 bases left in between. This CDR3 has 12 residues. CDR1 SGHKS and CDR2 YYEKEE come from the germline V gene (reference sequence). The CDR3 nucleotides read TGTGCCAGCAGCCCTTCGGGTCAGCCCCAGCATTTT. It yields the protein CASSPSGQPQHF.

This chain links TRBV20-1 with TRBJ2-3; D is unclear. The V gene's germline CDR1 is DFQATT and CDR2 SNEGSKA (reference sequence). This CDR3 region has 11 residues. Deletions cut 0 bases from V and 9 bases from J, with 7 bases between. The CDR3 protein is CSARDLATQYF. CDR3 sequence (DNA): TGCAGTGCTAGAGATCTTGCCACGCAGTATTTT.

A few counts support this clone. This rearrangement joins TRBV10-2 to TRBJ1-6, with D tentatively TRBD1 (6 bases). With 3 bases removed from V and 9 bases from J, the gap between germline ends came to 12 bases. From germline, CDR1 is WSHSY and CDR2 SAAADI. The length of the CDR3 is 14 residues. The CDR3 DNA reads as TGCGCCAGCAGTGAACAGGGTAGCGCTTCACCCCTCCACTTT. Amino acid sequence: CASSEQGSASPLHF.

The rearrangement joins TRBV9 to TRBJ2-1; 8 bases fit TRBD2. The V and J ends lost 4 bases and 6 bases, in that order; junction bases with no gene match: 9. The germline gives CDR1 SGDLS, CDR2 YYNGEE. The CDR3 totals 15 residues. In DNA form, the CDR3 reads TGTGCCAGCAGCCCCCGAGCGGGAGTGTCCAATGAGCAGTTCTTC. Its protein product is CASSPRAGVSNEQFF.

The V call is TRBV5-1, the J call TRBJ2-3, with 7 bases lining up with TRBD2. Losses at the gene ends were 2 bases for V and 6 bases for J; bases not matched to a gene: 12. This CDR3 contains 16 residues. Germline-derived CDR1 and CDR2 are SGHRS and YFSETQ. The CDR3: CASSFLGGDVADTQYF. The CDR3 nucleotides are TGCGCCAGCAGCTTCTTGGGAGGGGATGTGGCTGATACGCAGTATTTT.

V and J are TRBV2 and TRBJ2-7, with unresolved D. In germline, CDR1 is SNHLY, CDR2 FYNNEI. Trimming took 3 bases from V and 2 from J, leaving 14 bases between them. The CDR3 covers 15 residues. This CDR3 reads CASSDLAEPPYEQYF. For the CDR3, the DNA is TGTGCCAGCAGTGATTTGGCTGAACCCCCCTACGAGCAGTACTTC.

To note about this clone: One end of the junction fails to match germline, which may point to a read error. The chain combines TRBV7-7 with TRBJ2-3; 9 bases line up with TRBD1. Germline CDR1 reads SSHAT; CDR2 reads FNYEAQ (reference sequence). The CDR3 runs 15 residues. This CDR3 reads CASSFGTGRTDTQYF. The CDR3 region has the DNA TGTGCTAGCAGCTTCGGGACAGGGCGGACAGATACGCAGTATTTT.

This clone was counted a few times. The genes are TRBV5-1 and TRBJ2-7, with unresolved D. CDR1 is SGHRS, CDR2 YFSETQ, per germline. Trimming took off 0 bases at V and 7 bases at J, with 11 bases between the two ends. The CDR3 is 13 residues long. CDR3 in amino acids: CASSLEGLLEQYF. The CDR3 DNA is TGCGCCAGCAGCTTGGAAGGTCTCCTGGAGCAGTACTTC.

This chain connects TRBV29-1 to TRBJ1-2, with D tentatively TRBD1 (6 bases). Germline values: CDR1 SQVTM, CDR2 ANQGSEA. Trimming stripped 5 bases from V and 5 bases from J, with 15 bases between. CDR3 length: 13 amino acids. The CDR3 sequence is CSVSRGKWYGYTF. The CDR3 DNA reads TGCAGCGTTTCCAGGGGAAAATGGTATGGCTACACCTTC.

The chain joins TRBV11-2 to TRBJ1-2, with D possibly TRBD1 on 6 matching bases. Trimming stripped 4 bases from V and 2 bases from J, with 8 bases between. Germline CDR1 is SGHAT and CDR2 is FQNNGV. The CDR3 has 13 amino acids. Written as DNA, the CDR3 is TGTGCCAGCAGCTCAACAGGGAACTATGGCTACACCTTC. Amino acid sequence: CASSSTGNYGYTF.

V gene TRBV5-6 combines with J gene TRBJ2-1; either TRBD1 or TRBD2 may supply D (5 bases each). The CDR3 length is 15 residues. V lost 4 bases and J lost 4, with 15 bases in between. CDR1 is SGHDT and CDR2 is YYEEEE in the germline V gene. CDR3 DNA sequence: TGTGCCAGCAGCCCCCGGGACGGGAAATACAATGAGCAGTTCTTC. It is translated as CASSPRDGKYNEQFF. Full variable domain (missing parts from reference TRBV5-6 and TRBJ2-1): DAGVTQSPTHLIKTRGQQVTLRCSPKSGHDTVSWYQQALGQGPQFIFQYYEEEERQRGNFPDRFSGHQFPNYSSELNVNALLLGDSALYLCASSPRDGKYNEQFFGPGTRLTVL.

CDR3 nucleotides: TGTGCCAGCAGCTTGGGAGGGACTGGCTATGGCTACACCTTC. As protein: CASSLGGTGYGYTF. This sequence joins TRBV5-4 and TRBJ1-2, with D tentatively TRBD1 (5 bases). Trimming removed 0 bases from V and 4 bases from J, with 10 bases in between. Germline V gives CDR1 SGHNT, CDR2 YYREEE (reference sequence). This CDR3 spans 14 amino acids.

This chain links TRBV5-1 with TRBJ2-6; TRBD2 might be the D (6 bases). The germline V gene has CDR1 SGHRS and CDR2 YFSETQ. V lost 4 bases to trimming and J lost 1 base, with 12 bases between them. CDR3 length: 16 residues. The CDR3 loop reads CASSGGTPSGANVLTF. CDR3 sequence (DNA): TGCGCCAGCAGCGGCGGGACTCCTTCTGGGGCCAACGTCCTGACTTTC.

The rearrangement joins TRBV3-1 (or the pseudogene TRBV3-2) to TRBJ2-2; 13 nucleotides match TRBD2. Germline values: CDR1 LGHDT, CDR2 YNNKEL (reference sequence). The CDR3 extends over 15 amino acids. V was clipped by 5 bases and J by 5 bases; unmatched bases: 2. The DNA of the CDR3 is TGTGCCAGCAGCACGGGACTAGCGGGAACCGGGGAGCTGTTTTTT. It codes for CASSTGLAGTGELFF.

V gene TRBV7-9 combines with J gene TRBJ2-4; 13 bases are shared with TRBD2. This CDR3 spans 17 amino acids. Germline CDR1 and CDR2: SEHNR and FQNEAQ (reference sequence). V lost 0 bases to trimming and J lost 4 bases; unmatched junction nucleotides: 3. CDR3: CASSLARTSGSKNIQYF. CDR3 sequence (DNA): TGTGCCAGCAGCTTAGCTCGGACTAGCGGGAGTAAAAACATTCAGTACTTC.

The chain links TRBV4-1 to TRBJ2-6; 10 positions match TRBD2. This CDR3 has 19 residues. J gave up 0 bases and V 4 bases, and 9 bases lay outside the gene matches. Germline-derived CDR1 and CDR2 are MGHRA and YSYEKL. The CDR3 is CASSPIGLAEISGANVLTF. The CDR3 region has the DNA TGCGCCAGCAGCCCAATCGGACTAGCGGAGATCTCTGGGGCCAACGTCCTGACTTTC.